This T cell receptor (beta chain) emerged from a study of blood T cell repertoires in COVID-19. Original processing methods: Amplification with reference gene primers provided the estimates of nucleated cell counts. TCRdb keeps only in-frame clones here, not all; method: immunoSEQ multiplex PCR. V, J and clone size were drawn from that table, and D and trimming were deduced from the DNA. Here the sample spans tens of thousands of clones, approximately 91% being singletons. The ends lost 1 base at V and 1 base at J; junction bases unmatched: 0. CDR3 size: 14 residues. Germline values: CDR1 KGHSH, CDR2 LQKENI.

The TCR sequence derives from a human donor in a cohort sampled during active COVID-19. This chain links TRBV18 with TRBJ1-2, with 7 bases identical to TRBD1. Sequencing was performed on peripheral blood. CDR3 residues: CASSPHRGNYGYTF. As DNA, the CDR3 is TGTGCCAGCTCACCACACAGGGGTAACTATGGCTACACCTTC.